This T cell receptor beta chain stems from a study of regulatory T cells in long-lasting Graves disease. General observations from the study: Small numbers of samples may have cut accuracy.

Building of the TCR beta libraries involved iRepertoire HTBI primers and Arm-PCR of CDR3 regions. The authors' processing: From all samples, identification returned approximately 14 TRBJ and approximately 63 TRBV segments. A single record per CDR3 protein comes from TCRdb applying MiXCR to the multiplex PCR reads. These V and J calls derive from TCRdb rather than the authors' analysis. The table lists about 210,000 distinct CDR3 sequences, about 19% of them singletons, with 12% in the top ten. This clonotype came up many times. Antigen unknown. Time point described: newly diagnosed GD, antithyroid drugs for less than 3 months. The TCR library was made from RNA extracted from PBMCs. Separately, the same data were catalogued under a study of T cells in Graves' hyperthyroidism and ophthalmopathy.

The starting material was peripheral blood mononuclear cells (PBMCs), obtained at new diagnosis, from a patient treated with antithyroid drugs. This TCR was sampled from a woman in her 30s with Graves disease.

In DNA form, the CDR3 reads TGTGCCAGCAGCTGGGGGTTTCGGTACAATGAGCAGTTCTTC. It specifies CASSWGFRYNEQFF. The chain has TRBV27 and TRBJ2-1; D assignment may be TRBD1 or TRBD2 (5 bases each). Germline V gives CDR1 MNHEY, CDR2 SMNVEV (reference sequence). CDR3 length: 14 residues. V was clipped by 6 bases and J by 4 bases, with 13 bases between them.